Presented here are 21 T cell receptor beta chains from one specimen sequenced in a study of blood T cell repertoires in COVID-19. This table comes from immunoSEQ multiplex PCR, and its TCRdb copy is limited to in-frame clones, with some not included. The sample has around 500,000 clones; roughly nine tenths are singletons. Sequenced: PBMCs or T cells enriched from blood (not recorded which). Receptors originate from a woman in her sixties or seventies who had recovered from COVID-19.

The chain has TRBV4-1 and TRBJ1-5; D not certain. CDR1 is MGHRA and CDR2 is YSYEKL in the germline V gene. V shed 1 base and J shed 0 bases, with 10 bases lying between them. The CDR3 length is 16 residues. The CDR3 sequence: CASSQGPPFSNQPQHF. CDR3 DNA: TGCGCCAGCAGCCAAGGGCCCCCTTTTAGCAATCAGCCCCAGCATTTT.

DNA for the CDR3: TGCGCCAGCAGCTTTGAGGGTGTAAGCAATCAGCCCCAGCATTTT. It codes for CASSFEGVSNQPQHF. J is TRBJ1-5 and V is TRBV5-1; unclear D gene. CDR3 length: 15 amino acids. V shed 2 bases and J shed 1 base, with 10 bases lying between them. CDR1 is SGHRS and CDR2 is YFSETQ in the germline V gene.

About this clone: The identical CDR3 is also encoded by other nucleotide sequences in the sample. The CDR3 loop is CASSVGAGGYNEQFF. The CDR3 nucleotides read TGTGCCAGCAGCGTAGGGGCAGGGGGCTACAATGAGCAGTTCTTC. The J gene is TRBJ2-1, the V gene TRBV9, with TRBD1 matching 7 bases. After removal of 0 bases from V and 3 bases from J, the junction contained 3 bases not matched to a gene. Germline V gene lookup returns CDR1 SGDLS and CDR2 YYNGEE. The CDR3 runs 15 residues. Complete variable domain (other parts from reference TRBV9 and TRBJ2-1): DSGVTQTPKHLITATGQRVTLRCSPRSGDLSVYWYQQSLDQGLQFLIQYYNGEERAKGNILERFSAQQFPDLHSELNLSSLELGDSALYFCASSVGAGGYNEQFFGPGTRLTVL.

The chain couples TRBV12-5 to TRBJ2-7; TRBD1 is a possible D gene (5 bases). The germline gives CDR1 LGHNT, CDR2 FRNRAP. The V and J ends lost 7 bases and 1 base respectively, with 8 bases between them. The CDR3 covers 12 residues. CDR3 nucleotides: TGTGCTAGTGTGGACACTTCCTACGAGCAGTACTTC. Protein sequence: CASVDTSYEQYF.

This clone appeared once. The V gene is TRBV29-1, the J gene TRBJ1-1; 8 bases are shared with TRBD1. The germline gives CDR1 SQVTM, CDR2 ANQGSEA. With V trimmed by 3 bases and J by 10 bases, 13 bases remained unmatched. The CDR3 extends over 14 amino acids. The CDR3 DNA is TGCAGCGTTGACCTCTCGTGGACAGGGCGATCAGCTTTCTTT. It specifies CSVDLSWTGRSAFF.

This chain connects TRBV7-2 to TRBJ2-1, with TRBD1 matching 7 bases. Germline V gene sequence: CDR1 SGHTA, CDR2 FQGNSA. The J segment lost 0 bases and the V segment lost 5 bases, leaving 16 bases of the junction unmatched. The CDR3 is 19 amino acids. CDR3 coding DNA: TGTGCCAGCAGCCCGACAGCCTCGGACAGGCCATTCTCCTACAATGAGCAGTTCTTC. It encodes CASSPTASDRPFSYNEQFF.

The rearrangement links TRBV19 to TRBJ2-3; D is undetermined. Germline V gene lookup returns CDR1 LNHDA and CDR2 SQIVND (reference sequence). V lost 3 bases and J 2 bases, leaving 9 bases between the germline ends. The CDR3 extends over 14 amino acids. The CDR3 nucleotides read TGTGCCAGTAGTATTAGTCCCAACACAGATACGCAGTATTTT. Protein: CASSISPNTDTQYF.

CDR3 nucleotide sequence: TGTGCCAGCTCTCGGGGGGGGGCGAGGGAGCACGAGCAGTACGTC. It specifies CASSRGGAREHEQYV. The chain employs TRBV18 and TRBJ2-7; 8 bases are shared with TRBD2. CDR1 is KGHSH and CDR2 is LQKENI in the germline V gene. The CDR3 contains 15 residues. V trimming: 6 bases; J trimming: 5 bases; junction bases outside the gene matches: 12.

The chain uses TRBV25-1 and TRBJ1-5; tentative D call: TRBD1 (6 bases). This CDR3 has 14 residues. Trimming took off 2 bases at V and 4 bases at J, with 9 bases between the two ends. Germline CDR1 and CDR2: MGHDK and SYGVNS. In nucleotides, the CDR3 is TGTGCCAGCAGTGAAGGACAGCTAAATCAGCCCCAGCATTTT. Translation: CASSEGQLNQPQHF. Variable domain in full (rest from reference TRBV25-1 and TRBJ1-5): EADIYQTPRYLVIGTGKKITLECSQTMGHDKMYWYQQDPGMELHLIHYSYGVNSTEKGDLSSESTVSRIRTEHFPLTLESARPSHTSQYLCASSEGQLNQPQHFGDGTRLSIL.

The V and J genes are TRBV7-2 and TRBJ2-2; no clear D. The V and J ends lost 0 bases and 6 bases respectively, with 8 bases between them. CDR1 is SGHTA and CDR2 is FQGNSA in the germline V gene. CDR3 length equals 14 residues. The CDR3 region is CASSLAPLAGELFF. CDR3 nucleotides: TGTGCCAGCAGCTTAGCGCCCCTAGCCGGGGAGCTGTTTTTT.

DNA of the CDR3: TGTGCCATCTCCTCAGGCACTAGACTCACAGATACGCAGTATTTT. It is translated as CAISSGTRLTDTQYF. The chain joins TRBV10-3 to TRBJ2-3; perhaps TRBD2 as D (5 bases). The length of the CDR3 is 15 residues. The V and J ends lost 8 bases and 2 bases respectively, with 17 bases between them. Germline loops: CDR1 ENHRY, CDR2 SYGVKD.

The chain is built from TRBV2 and TRBJ1-2; no definite D call. CDR1 is SNHLY, CDR2 FYNNEI, per germline. There are 14 residues in the CDR3. Deletions cut 3 bases from V and 5 bases from J, with 13 bases between. CDR3 in DNA: TGTGCCAGCAGTGAGGTGCAGGCCCCTTATGGCTACACCTTC. The encoded protein is CASSEVQAPYGYTF.

CDR3 sequence reads: CASSTGGAGSNYGYTF. The CDR3 DNA follows: TGTGCCAGCAGCACGGGAGGGGCAGGGAGTAACTATGGCTACACCTTC. The chain links TRBV28 to TRBJ1-2, with D possibly being TRBD1 (5 bases). V lost 6 bases, J lost 1 base, and 18 bases lay in between. CDR1 MDHEN and CDR2 SYDVKM come from the germline V gene. The CDR3 consists of 16 residues.

This clone was detected once. This chain links TRBV4-1 with TRBJ1-2; TRBD1 aligns across 8 bases. The CDR3 is 16 residues long. From germline, CDR1 is MGHRA and CDR2 YSYEKL. V lost 1 base, J lost 7 bases, and 11 bases stayed unmatched. The CDR3 coding sequence is TGCGCCAGCAGCCAAGTTGGGCTGACAGGGACAGGTGGCTACACCTTC. Translation gives CASSQVGLTGTGGYTF.

The CDR3 DNA is TGTGCCAGCAGTTGGGGGACAGGGATAGGCTATGGCTACACCTTC. It is translated as CASSWGTGIGYGYTF. The chain links TRBV6-5 to TRBJ1-2; 9 nucleotides match TRBD1. CDR1 is MNHEY, CDR2 SVGAGI, per germline. The CDR3 is made up of 15 amino acids. J lost 4 bases, V lost 4 bases, and 7 bases had no gene match.

The chain carries TRBV7-2 and TRBJ1-4; D gene ambiguous. The V and J ends lost 5 bases and 3 bases respectively, with 4 bases between them. The CDR3 loop spans 12 amino acids. Germline loops: CDR1 SGHTA, CDR2 FQGNSA. The CDR3 coding sequence is TGTGCCAGCAGCCGGTCTAATGAAAAACTGTTTTTT. This encodes CASSRSNEKLFF.

This clone showed up just once. The J gene is TRBJ2-7, the V gene TRBV23-1, with a possible D match to TRBD2 (7 bases). TRBV23-1 is known as an ORF, though its function is uncertain. The V and J ends lost 0 bases and 2 bases respectively, with 14 bases between them. This CDR3 is built from 16 residues. The CDR3 region has the DNA TGCGCCAGCAGTCAATCCGGGGGGCCTTCCCCCTACGAGCAGTACGTC. Translated, it gives CASSQSGGPSPYEQYV.

For the CDR3, the DNA is TGTGCCAGCGGGACAGGGACAAACACTGAAGCTTTCTTT. This sequence encodes CASGTGTNTEAFF. V and J are TRBV12-3 or TRBV12-4 and TRBJ1-1, with 9 bases that match TRBD1. With 8 bases clipped from V and 2 bases from J, the junction kept 3 bases outside the gene matches. The CDR3 is made up of 13 amino acids.

The chain combines TRBV9 with TRBJ1-4; 9 positions agree with TRBD1. The CDR3 runs 18 residues. From germline, CDR1 is SGDLS and CDR2 YYNGEE. The trim removed 2 bases at V and 0 bases at J, leaving 8 bases unmatched. CDR3 sequence (DNA): TGTGCCAGCAGCGTTGGCCGACAGGGGGTACCAACTAATGAAAAACTGTTTTTT. Translating gives CASSVGRQGVPTNEKLFF. The full variable domain, completed using reference TRBV9 and TRBJ1-4, is DSGVTQTPKHLITATGQRVTLRCSPRSGDLSVYWYQQSLDQGLQFLIQYYNGEERAKGNILERFSAQQFPDLHSELNLSSLELGDSALYFCASSVGRQGVPTNEKLFFGSGTQLSVL.

The CDR3 nucleotides read TGTGCCAGCTCATCACTCGGACCGGGACAGGGAAGCTCCTATAATTCACCCCTCCACTTT. Translated, it gives CASSSLGPGQGSSYNSPLHF. This chain uses TRBV18 with TRBJ1-6, with TRBD1 matching over 9 bases. The CDR3 contains 20 residues. J lost 0 bases, V lost 5 bases, and 14 bases had no gene match. CDR1 is KGHSH and CDR2 is LQKENI in the germline V gene.

V gene TRBV9 combines with J gene TRBJ2-7, with a weak D call TRBD1 (7 bases). V lost 2 bases to trimming and J lost 7 bases, with 13 bases between them. The CDR3 sequence is 13 residues long. The germline V gene encodes CDR1 SGDLS and CDR2 YYNGEE. The DNA of the CDR3 is TGTGCCAGCAGCGTTACAGGGGCGGGGGAGCAGTACTTC. Its translation is CASSVTGAGEQYF.